This T cell receptor beta chain comes out of a study of T-cell memory formation after mild COVID-19. Study details: In these data, TCR clusters were largely donor specific.

TCRdb itself ran the 5' RACE reads through MiXCR, one entry per CDR3 protein. The sample consists of hundreds of thousands of distinct CDR3 sequences, roughly a fifth of them appearing once. This clonotype was detected only a few times. V shed 5 bases, J shed 0 bases, and the junction held 16 bases outside the gene matches. CDR3 length: 18 amino acids. Germline V gives CDR1 SGHVS, CDR2 FQNEAQ. V and J are TRBV7-8 and TRBJ2-7; 7 bases agree with TRBD2. The sequenced sample consisted of PBMCs or a T cell subset sorted from them (not recorded which). The source of this sequence is an adult woman who had mild COVID-19 (a few samples of this study predate the infection). Cell type and time point are not known. CDR3 sequence (DNA): TGTGCCAGCAGCCCCCGAGGCAGAGCGGGAAGCTCCTCCTACGAGCAGTACTTC. This sequence encodes CASSPRGRAGSSSYEQYF.